The text below deals with one T cell receptor beta chain. Its antigen is undetermined. This sample is part of a study of cytomegalovirus exposure and HLA in healthy donors. General study findings and limits: What was likely a sequencing artifact was a cluster of highly shared sequence variants. CMV antigen specificity was confirmed in vitro for a few CMV-associated chains. Several top significant clusters appeared, in a later analysis, to be linked to common viral pathogens.

This CDR3 is built from 15 residues. Germline CDR1 and CDR2: SGHRS and YFSETQ. Trimming removed 0 bases at V and 6 bases at J, with 15 bases between. A multiplex PCR was run with 60 Vbeta primers and 13 Jbeta primers. Sequenced by immunoSEQ multiplex PCR; TCRdb stores in-frame clones only, minus some. The sample table includes 220,000 or so clones. This TCR came from a girl aged 2 to 9 in good health and CMV-seropositive. J is TRBJ1-1 and V is TRBV5-1; D is possibly TRBD1 (5 bases). The sequencing input was PBMCs. CDR3: CASSLAAGRVAEAFF. The CDR3 DNA reads TGCGCCAGCAGCTTGGCCGCAGGGCGAGTCGCTGAAGCTTTCTTT. The variable domain in full, with the rest retrieved from reference TRBV5-1 and TRBJ1-1, is KAGVTQTPRYLIKTRGQQVTLSCSPISGHRSVSWYQQTPGQGLQFLFEYFSETQRNKGNFPGRFSGRQFSNSRSEMNVSTLELGDSALYLCASSLAAGRVAEAFFGQGTRLTVV.